The 27 T cell receptor beta chains reported below all come from one sample, sequenced in a study of T cell responses to AZD1222 COVID-19 vaccine. Sequencing was performed with immunoSEQ multiplex PCR; in TCRdb, only in-frame clones are kept and a portion is missing. The sample shows around 100,000 clones, approximately 88% of them seen only once. The sequenced sample was peripheral blood, obtained on day 0 of AZD1222 vaccination. The source of these receptors is an adult in good health.

The chain links TRBV5-1 to TRBJ1-2; D unresolved. V was clipped by 7 bases and J by 1 base, with 17 bases between them. The CDR3 consists of 15 residues. Germline V CDR1 and CDR2: SGHRS, YFSETQ. The CDR3 reads CASSLSASLNYGYTF. The DNA for the CDR3 is TGCGCCAGCTCTTTATCGGCCAGTCTTAACTATGGCTACACCTTC.

The CDR3: CASSTTSGAYEQYF. DNA of the CDR3: TGTGCCAGCAGTACGACTAGCGGTGCCTACGAGCAGTACTTC. The J gene is TRBJ2-7, the V gene TRBV28; TRBD2 matches 9 bases. The germline CDR1 and CDR2 sequences are MDHEN and SYDVKM. The CDR3 runs to 14 residues. The ends lost 5 bases at V and 2 bases at J; junction bases unmatched: 4.

V gene TRBV6-5 combines with J gene TRBJ1-5; tentatively, D is TRBD1 (5 bases). Germline V gene sequence: CDR1 MNHEY, CDR2 SVGAGI. V was shortened by 10 bases and J by 4 bases, with 20 bases between the two germline ends. CDR3 size: 15 residues. This CDR3 is CATSRGSVSNQPQHF. DNA of the CDR3: TGTGCCACCTCTCGGGGGTCCGTGAGTAATCAGCCCCAGCATTTT.

J is TRBJ2-1 and V is TRBV6-5; D is uncertain. Germline values: CDR1 MNHEY, CDR2 SVGAGI. CDR3 length: 13 amino acids. Deletions cut 2 bases from V and 5 bases from J, with 7 bases between. In DNA, the CDR3 is TGTGCCAGCAGTTACAATCACAACAATGAGCAGTTCTTC. Translation gives CASSYNHNNEQFF.

This chain connects TRBV10-3 to TRBJ2-7, with 8 bases that match TRBD2. The V and J ends lost 3 bases and 0 bases, in that order; junction bases with no gene match: 13. The CDR3 is made up of 18 amino acids. Per germline, CDR1 ENHRY and CDR2 SYGVKD. For the CDR3, the DNA is TGTGCCATCAGTGATGAGCGGGAGCCTAAACTAAGCTCCTACGAGCAGTACTTC. Its translation is CAISDEREPKLSSYEQYF.

The CDR3 here is CASSTQRDQPQHF. The CDR3 DNA sequence: TGTGCCAGCAGTACTCAAAGGGACCAGCCCCAGCATTTT. The V and J genes are TRBV6-5 and TRBJ1-5; perhaps TRBD1 as D (5 bases). The CDR3 contains 13 residues. The germline V gene encodes CDR1 MNHEY and CDR2 SVGAGI. Trimming removed 5 bases from V and 7 bases from J, with 12 bases in between.

The V and J genes are TRBV27 and TRBJ2-1; D might be TRBD1 or TRBD2, each matching 5 bases. From germline, CDR1 is MNHEY and CDR2 SMNVEV (reference sequence). This CDR3 has 15 amino acids. The V end was cut by 9 bases, the J end by 6 bases, with 21 bases between. CDR3 loop: CASSSGDRTPNEQFF. CDR3 nucleotides: TGTGCCAGTTCGTCCGGGGACCGCACGCCCAATGAGCAGTTCTTC.

V usage is TRBV6-5 and J usage is TRBJ2-1; either TRBD1 or TRBD2 may fit D (5 bases each). V was cut by 8 bases and J by 3 bases, with 17 bases left in between. Germline loops: CDR1 MNHEY, CDR2 SVGAGI. This CDR3 spans 15 amino acids. The CDR3 loop is CASRTGLVGYNEQFF. CDR3 in DNA: TGTGCCAGCCGTACGGGGCTAGTTGGCTACAATGAGCAGTTCTTC.

This chain uses TRBV7-2 with TRBJ1-5, with D uncertain. V was pared by 1 base and J by 6 bases, with 13 bases between. The length of the CDR3 is 15 residues. CDR1 SGHTA and CDR2 FQGNSA come from the germline V gene. The CDR3 sequence: CASSLGLAGSQPQHF. In DNA, the CDR3 is TGTGCCAGCAGCTTAGGTTTGGCGGGTTCTCAGCCCCAGCATTTT.

This rearrangement joins TRBV5-8 to TRBJ2-3; no clear D gene. Germline V gene data show CDR1 as SGHTS and CDR2 as YDEGEE. V was shortened by 7 bases and J by 2 bases, with 11 bases between the two germline ends. The CDR3 is made up of 13 amino acids. CDR3 coding DNA: TGTGCCAGCGGTCTCCAGCCCACAGATACGCAGTATTTT. It codes for CASGLQPTDTQYF.

In its sample, this clone was seen once. The chain uses TRBV18 and TRBJ1-5; D perhaps matches TRBD1 (5 bases). The CDR3 length is 16 residues. Trimming left V 2 bases short and J 0 bases short, with 11 bases between. Germline V gene lookup returns CDR1 KGHSH and CDR2 LQKENI. The CDR3, as DNA: TGTGCCAGCTCACCAAACACAGGAAATAGCAATCAGCCCCAGCATTTT. Its protein product is CASSPNTGNSNQPQHF.

The table lists this clone with many counts. V usage is TRBV19 and J usage is TRBJ2-7; 7 nucleotides line up with TRBD1. Germline trimming cut 0 bases from V and 6 bases from J; bases unmatched to any gene: 8. The CDR3 loop spans 15 amino acids. Per the germline V gene, CDR1 is LNHDA and CDR2 is SQIVND (reference sequence). The chain's CDR3 is CASSIDGGQNSEQYF. The CDR3 bases are TGTGCCAGTAGTATAGATGGGGGACAGAACTCCGAGCAGTACTTC.

The CDR3 sequence is CATSAGAADDGNTIYF. The CDR3 region has the DNA TGTGCCACCAGTGCGGGCGCCGCGGACGATGGAAACACCATATATTTT. The rearrangement uses TRBV24-1 and TRBJ1-3; no clear D gene. The CDR3 extends over 16 amino acids. V was cut by 5 bases and J by 3 bases, with 16 bases left in between. Germline V gives CDR1 KGHDR, CDR2 SFDVKD.

The V and J genes are TRBV5-4 and TRBJ2-5, with 9 bases matching TRBD1. Germline CDR1 and CDR2: SGHNT and YYREEE (reference sequence). The CDR3 contains 15 residues. V gave up 0 bases and J gave up 2 bases; unmatched junction bases: 2. CDR3: CASSLAGTGQETQYF. The CDR3, as DNA: TGTGCCAGCAGCTTGGCCGGGACAGGGCAAGAGACCCAGTACTTC.

The chain has TRBV10-3 and TRBJ2-3, with D possibly called TRBD1 or TRBD2 (5 bases each). V shed 5 bases and J shed 0 bases, with 12 bases lying between them. The CDR3 length is 15 residues. Germline lookup yields CDR1 ENHRY and CDR2 SYGVKD. The CDR3 loop is CAISLGTPSTDTQYF. CDR3 nucleotide sequence: TGTGCCATCAGTCTCGGGACCCCGAGCACAGATACGCAGTATTTT.

This clone was detected a few times. This CDR3 is CSVAAGDGYTF. The CDR3 DNA reads TGCAGCGTTGCGGCAGGGGATGGCTACACCTTC. The chain employs TRBV29-1 and TRBJ1-2; D might be TRBD1 (6 bases). This CDR3 has 11 residues. Germline CDR1 reads SQVTM; CDR2 reads ANQGSEA. V was cut by 4 bases and J by 6 bases, with 9 bases left in between.

The J gene is TRBJ2-1, the V gene TRBV6-5, with TRBD2 matching over 12 bases. The CDR3 has 15 residues. Losses at the gene ends were 5 bases for V and 6 bases for J; bases not matched to a gene: 5. Germline V lookup: CDR1 MNHEY, CDR2 SVGAGI. CDR3 bases: TGTGCCAGCAGTCTACTAGCGGGAGGATCCAATGAGCAGTTCTTC. This encodes CASSLLAGGSNEQFF.

V is TRBV12-3 or TRBV12-4 and J is TRBJ2-7; D remains unclear. This CDR3 is built from 11 residues. V lost 5 bases and J lost 2, with 4 bases in between. The CDR3, as DNA: TGTGCCAGCAGTAAAGCCTACGAGCAGTACTTC. Encoded protein: CASSKAYEQYF.

This chain uses TRBV27 with TRBJ2-1; 16 bases map to TRBD2. Losses at the gene ends were 5 bases for V and 4 bases for J; bases not matched to a gene: 2. Germline values: CDR1 MNHEY, CDR2 SMNVEV (reference sequence). The CDR3 contains 16 residues. This CDR3 is CASSGTSGGAYNEQFF. CDR3 sequence (DNA): TGTGCCAGCAGTGGGACTAGCGGGGGGGCTTACAATGAGCAGTTCTTC.

J is TRBJ2-7 and V is TRBV28; D gene unclear. V was clipped by 8 bases and J by 3 bases, with 8 bases between them. Germline V gene sequence: CDR1 MDHEN, CDR2 SYDVKM. This CDR3 is 11 amino acids long. Here the CDR3 reads CASLDNYEQYF. As DNA, the CDR3 is TGTGCCAGCCTAGACAACTACGAGCAGTACTTC.

This chain joins TRBV5-4 and TRBJ1-1; 7 positions agree with TRBD1. V gave up 4 bases and J gave up 0 bases; unmatched junction bases: 3. The CDR3 is made up of 14 amino acids. The germline V gene has CDR1 SGHNT and CDR2 YYREEE (reference sequence). This chain's CDR3 is CASSPGGMNTEAFF. Written as DNA, the CDR3 is TGTGCCAGCAGCCCAGGGGGTATGAACACTGAAGCTTTCTTT.

The rearrangement joins TRBV10-3 to TRBJ1-2; D is perhaps TRBD1 (6 bases). V was cut by 3 bases and J by 6 bases, with 14 bases left in between. Germline-derived CDR1 and CDR2 are ENHRY and SYGVKD. The CDR3 runs 14 residues. CDR3 sequence reads: CAISERGAGDGYTF. The CDR3 DNA reads as TGTGCCATCAGTGAACGGGGGGCCGGGGATGGCTACACCTTC.

This chain joins TRBV11-2 and TRBJ2-5, with 8 bases aligning to TRBD2. Trimming cost V 1 base and J 1 base; bases outside gene matches: 2. CDR1 SGHAT and CDR2 FQNNGV come from the germline V gene. The CDR3 is 15 residues long. The CDR3 DNA sequence: TGTGCCAGCAGCTTAGTAGCGGGACTCCAAGAGACCCAGTACTTC. This codes for CASSLVAGLQETQYF.

This clone has only one observation. The V and J genes are TRBV7-9 and TRBJ2-7, with 9 bases that match TRBD1. CDR3 length: 14 amino acids. V shed 6 bases and J 2 bases; nucleotides not matched to a gene: 5. Germline-derived CDR1 and CDR2 are SEHNR and FQNEAQ (reference sequence). CDR3: CASSRTGETYEQYF. DNA of the CDR3: TGTGCCAGCAGTCGGACAGGGGAGACCTACGAGCAGTACTTC. The full variable domain, completed using reference TRBV7-9 and TRBJ2-7, is DTGVSQNPRHKITKRGQNVTFRCDPISEHNRLYWYRQTLGQGPEFLTYFQNEAQLEKSRLLSDRFSAERPKGSFSTLEIQRTEQGDSAMYLCASSRTGETYEQYFGPGTRLTVT.

V and J are TRBV7-9 and TRBJ1-2; 9 positions match TRBD1. V was pared by 2 bases and J by 8 bases, with 6 bases of the junction left unmatched. This CDR3 has 14 amino acids. Germline CDR1 is SEHNR and CDR2 is FQNEAQ (reference sequence). CDR3 region: CASSLMGQGGGYTF. CDR3 bases: TGTGCCAGCAGCTTAATGGGACAGGGAGGGGGCTACACCTTC.

The rearrangement joins TRBV3-1 (or the pseudogene TRBV3-2) to TRBJ1-6, with no clear D. With 0 bases removed from V and 7 bases from J, the gap between germline ends came to 7 bases. Germline CDR1 LGHDT, CDR2 YNNKEL (reference sequence). The CDR3 spans 14 residues. CDR3 region: CASSQEVLNSPLHF. The CDR3, as DNA: TGTGCCAGCAGCCAAGAAGTGCTGAATTCACCCCTCCACTTT.

This rearrangement joins TRBV19 to TRBJ2-2, with 7 bases matching TRBD1. The V gene end was trimmed by 9 bases and the J gene end by 3 bases; junction bases not matched to a gene: 10. Germline V gives CDR1 LNHDA, CDR2 SQIVND (reference sequence). The CDR3 is made up of 15 amino acids. Here the CDR3 reads CASERGLADTGELFF. In DNA form, the CDR3 reads TGTGCCAGCGAGAGGGGGCTCGCGGACACCGGGGAGCTGTTTTTT.